This note documents a single TCR beta chain sequence. This clone occurred once. The antigen it binds to is not known. Base qualities were left out, and no much larger clone turns up one base away. There are 15 amino acids in the CDR3, from cysteine to phenylalanine inclusive. Only the CDR3 DNA is retained, 45 bases long and in frame from the first base. CDR1 and CDR2 (MDHEN, SYDVKM) derive from the germline V gene. Trimming takes 5 bases from V and 5 bases from J, and the germline ends sit 18 bases apart. This entry is derived from a study of T cell responses to AZD1222 COVID-19 vaccine (dated by TCRdb to about 2021). In terms of the full investigation: Because spike-specific TCR depth and breadth did not differ between the two schedules, AZD1222 recipients who got a second dose at roughly 4 weeks were pooled with those who got a second dose at roughly 12 weeks. Trial participants were enrolled into age subgroups of 18-55, 56-69 and 70-plus years, which contained around 140, 26 and 57 TCR-sequenced participants, respectively. A total of 233 trial participants underwent TCR sequencing, of whom roughly 210 had received two doses of AZD1222 and some 26 had received two doses of the MenACWY control vaccine. The study at large found these results: Only six AZD1222 recipients were SARS-CoV-2 seropositive at baseline, limiting conclusions about previously exposed vaccinees. A significant rise in spike-specific TCR breadth and depth was observed after two AZD1222 doses relative to day 0 and relative to MenACWY recipients. Participants were mostly white British and included more females than males, and it was suggested by the authors that clonal diversity may have been underestimated. Because no day 14 peak-response samples were available, the repertoires could be characterized only after the peak T cell response. The 56-69-year group was small, and its depth increase did not reach significance, likely because of low power. Nearly half of unique spike-specific TCRs reportedly recognized epitopes outside regions mutated in the B.1.351 and B.1.1.7 variants. The vaccine-associated CD4 TCRs covered the entire spike protein, and the dominant responses fell in regions 160-218 and 743-854.

The CDR3 regions of human TCRbeta chains were analyzed by immunosequencing. Regarding the original processing steps: TCRs in the repertoires were compared against a reference library of SARS-CoV-2-specific TCRs that had been generated with the MIRA antigen-specificity platform. Breadth was defined as the fraction of unique TCRs that were SARS-CoV-2-associated, and depth was defined as the fraction of total T cells that were SARS-CoV-2-associated. Using the MIRA data, each spike-specific TCR was mapped to the spike region that the TCR reacts to and placed in a CD4 or CD8 class. Log10-transformed breadth and depth values were compared by one-way ANOVA with Sidak's multiple comparisons tests. TCRdb re-hosts the immuneACCESS table, in-frame sequences only. Its copies lack some clones; in the studies checked, an unresolved V gene accounts for under half of them, and the cause for the rest is not known. V and J calls and clone size are given by that table; D and trimming were obtained from the DNA. Recorded for this sample are 100,000 or so clones; approximately 90% of them occurred a single time. About 1.5% of the sample is in the top ten clones.

The time point label here, explained by the study, means: baseline before first vaccination. Vaccinee samples came from UK trials COV001 and COV002, including a single-blind randomized controlled phase 2/3 trial of AZD1222 (ChAdOx1 nCoV-19) in healthy adults. For TCRbeta chain sequencing, PBMC samples were collected from trial participants at day 0 and at day 28 after the second dose. The sequence came from an adult in good health. This specimen was peripheral blood, taken on day 0 of AZD1222 vaccination. This chain joins TRBV28 to TRBJ2-5; the D call is tentative, TRBD1 or TRBD2, as each matches 5 bases. The encoded CDR3 is CASSPSAGTYETQYF. The nucleotides read TGTGCCAGCAGTCCGTCCGCAGGGACGTACGAGACCCAGTACTTC.